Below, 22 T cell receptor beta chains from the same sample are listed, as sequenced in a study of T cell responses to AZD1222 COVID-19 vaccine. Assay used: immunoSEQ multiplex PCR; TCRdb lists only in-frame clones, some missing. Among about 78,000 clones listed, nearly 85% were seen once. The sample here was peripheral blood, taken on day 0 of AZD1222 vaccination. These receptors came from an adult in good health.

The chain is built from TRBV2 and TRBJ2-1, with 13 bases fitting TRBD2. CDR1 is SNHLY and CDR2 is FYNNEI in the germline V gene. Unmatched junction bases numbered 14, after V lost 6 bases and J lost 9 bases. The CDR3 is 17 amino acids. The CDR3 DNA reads TGTGCCAGCAGCAAAGGCAGGGGACTAGCGGGGTTATCTGAGCAGTTCTTC. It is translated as CASSKGRGLAGLSEQFF.

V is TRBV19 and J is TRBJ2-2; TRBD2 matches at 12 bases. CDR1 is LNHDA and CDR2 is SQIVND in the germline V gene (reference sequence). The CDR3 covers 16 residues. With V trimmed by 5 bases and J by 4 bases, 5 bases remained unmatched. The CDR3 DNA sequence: TGTGCCAGTAGTTTGGGACTAGCGGGTGGCACCGGGGAGCTGTTTTTT. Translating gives CASSLGLAGGTGELFF.

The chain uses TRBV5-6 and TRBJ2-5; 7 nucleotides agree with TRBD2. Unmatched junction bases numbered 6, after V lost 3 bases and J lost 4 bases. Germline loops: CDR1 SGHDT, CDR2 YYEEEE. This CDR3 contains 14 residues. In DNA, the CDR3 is TGTGCCAGCAGCTCCTGGACTAGTTTAGAGACCCAGTACTTC. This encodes CASSSWTSLETQYF.

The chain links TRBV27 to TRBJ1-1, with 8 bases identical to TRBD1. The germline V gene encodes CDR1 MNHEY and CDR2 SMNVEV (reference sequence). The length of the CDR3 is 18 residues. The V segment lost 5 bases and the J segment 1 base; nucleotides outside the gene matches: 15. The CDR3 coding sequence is TGTGCCAGCAGTCCAGACAGGGGTCCTAGGGGCCCGAACACTGAAGCTTTCTTT. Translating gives CASSPDRGPRGPNTEAFF.

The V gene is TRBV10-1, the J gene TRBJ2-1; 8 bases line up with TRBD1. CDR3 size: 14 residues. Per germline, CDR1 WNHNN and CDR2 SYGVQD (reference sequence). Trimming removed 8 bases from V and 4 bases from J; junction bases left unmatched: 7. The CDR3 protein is CASPDRGWYNEQFF. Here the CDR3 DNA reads TGCGCCAGCCCCGACAGGGGATGGTACAATGAGCAGTTCTTC.

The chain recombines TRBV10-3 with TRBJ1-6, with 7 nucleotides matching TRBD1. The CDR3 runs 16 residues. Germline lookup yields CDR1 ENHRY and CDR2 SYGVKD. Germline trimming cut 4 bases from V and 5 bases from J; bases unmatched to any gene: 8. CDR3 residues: CAISGGQLMDNSPLHF. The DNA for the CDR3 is TGTGCCATCAGTGGGGGACAGTTAATGGATAATTCACCCCTCCACTTT.

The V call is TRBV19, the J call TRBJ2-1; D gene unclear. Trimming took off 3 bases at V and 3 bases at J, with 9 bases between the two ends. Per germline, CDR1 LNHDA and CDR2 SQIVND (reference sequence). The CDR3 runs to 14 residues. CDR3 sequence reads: CASSISPNYNEQFF. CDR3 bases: TGTGCCAGTAGTATCTCCCCGAACTACAATGAGCAGTTCTTC.

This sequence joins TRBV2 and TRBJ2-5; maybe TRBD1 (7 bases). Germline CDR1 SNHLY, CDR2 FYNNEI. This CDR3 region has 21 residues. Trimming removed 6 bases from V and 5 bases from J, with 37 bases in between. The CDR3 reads CASRESGGGVLRESSRETQYF. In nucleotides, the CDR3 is TGTGCCAGCAGGGAGAGCGGAGGGGGCGTTCTGAGGGAGAGTTCCCGGGAGACCCAGTACTTC.

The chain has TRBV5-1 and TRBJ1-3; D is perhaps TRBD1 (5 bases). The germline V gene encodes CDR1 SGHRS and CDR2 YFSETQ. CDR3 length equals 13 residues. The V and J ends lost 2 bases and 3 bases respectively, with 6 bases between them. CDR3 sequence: CASSFGGGNTIYF. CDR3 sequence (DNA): TGCGCCAGCAGCTTCGGGGGTGGAAACACCATATATTTT.

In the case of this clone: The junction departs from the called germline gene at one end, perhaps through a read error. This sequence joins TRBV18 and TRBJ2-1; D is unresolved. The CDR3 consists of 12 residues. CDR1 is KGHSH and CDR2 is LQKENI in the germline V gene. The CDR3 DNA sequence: TGTACCAGCTCACCACCGCTGAATGAGCAGTTCTTC. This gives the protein CTSSPPLNEQFF.

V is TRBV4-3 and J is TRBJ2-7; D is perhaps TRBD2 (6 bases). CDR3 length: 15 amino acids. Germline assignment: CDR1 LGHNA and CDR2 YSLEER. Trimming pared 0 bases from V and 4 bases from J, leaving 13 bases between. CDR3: CASSQDSGHSYEQYF. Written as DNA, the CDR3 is TGCGCCAGCAGCCAAGATAGCGGACACTCATACGAGCAGTACTTC.

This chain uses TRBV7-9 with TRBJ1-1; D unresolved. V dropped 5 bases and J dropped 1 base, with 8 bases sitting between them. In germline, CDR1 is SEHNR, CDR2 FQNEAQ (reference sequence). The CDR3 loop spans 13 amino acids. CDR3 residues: CASSQDWNTEAFF. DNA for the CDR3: TGTGCCAGCAGCCAGGACTGGAACACTGAAGCTTTCTTT.

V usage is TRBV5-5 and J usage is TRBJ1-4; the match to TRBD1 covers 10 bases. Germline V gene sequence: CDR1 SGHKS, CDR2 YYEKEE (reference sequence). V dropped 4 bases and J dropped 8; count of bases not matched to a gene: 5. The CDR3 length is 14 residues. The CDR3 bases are TGTGCCAGCAGCGAGACAGGGGGCCGCGAAAAACTGTTTTTT. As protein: CASSETGGREKLFF. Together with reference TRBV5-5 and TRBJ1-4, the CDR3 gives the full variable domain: DAGVTQSPTHLIKTRGQQVTLRCSPISGHKSVSWYQQVLGQGPQFIFQYYEKEERGRGNFPDRFSARQFPNYSSELNVNALLLGDSALYLCASSETGGREKLFFGSGTQLSVL.

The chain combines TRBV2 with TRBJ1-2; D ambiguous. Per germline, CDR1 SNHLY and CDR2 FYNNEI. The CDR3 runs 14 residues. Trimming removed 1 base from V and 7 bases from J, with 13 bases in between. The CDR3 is CASSEVGRRTGYTF. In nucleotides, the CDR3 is TGTGCCAGCAGTGAAGTGGGTAGGCGGACTGGCTACACCTTC.

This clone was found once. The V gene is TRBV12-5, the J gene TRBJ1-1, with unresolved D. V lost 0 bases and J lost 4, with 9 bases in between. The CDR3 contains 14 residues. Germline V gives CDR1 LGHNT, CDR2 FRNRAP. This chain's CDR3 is CASGLVGWTTEAFF. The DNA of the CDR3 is TGTGCTAGTGGTTTGGTGGGCTGGACCACTGAAGCTTTCTTT.

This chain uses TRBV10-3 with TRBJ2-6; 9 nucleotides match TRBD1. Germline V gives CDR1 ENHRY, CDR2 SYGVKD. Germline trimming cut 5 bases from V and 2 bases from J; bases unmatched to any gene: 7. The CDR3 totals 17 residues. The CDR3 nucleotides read TGTGCCATCAGTCTAACAGGGGGCTCGGCTGGGGCCAACGTCCTGACTTTC. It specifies CAISLTGGSAGANVLTF.

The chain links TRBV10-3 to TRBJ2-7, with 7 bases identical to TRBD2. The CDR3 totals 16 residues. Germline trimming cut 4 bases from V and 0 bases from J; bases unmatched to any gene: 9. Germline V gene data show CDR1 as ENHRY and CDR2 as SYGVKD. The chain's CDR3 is CAISGQTSGISYEQYF. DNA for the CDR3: TGTGCCATCAGTGGACAAACAAGCGGGATCTCCTACGAGCAGTACTTC.

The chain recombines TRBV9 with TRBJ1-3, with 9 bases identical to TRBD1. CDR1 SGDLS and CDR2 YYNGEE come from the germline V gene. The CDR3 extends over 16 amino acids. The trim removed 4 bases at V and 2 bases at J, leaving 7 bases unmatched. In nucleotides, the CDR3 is TGTGCCAGCAGCAAACCGGGACAGGGTGCTGGAAACACCATATATTTT. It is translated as CASSKPGQGAGNTIYF.

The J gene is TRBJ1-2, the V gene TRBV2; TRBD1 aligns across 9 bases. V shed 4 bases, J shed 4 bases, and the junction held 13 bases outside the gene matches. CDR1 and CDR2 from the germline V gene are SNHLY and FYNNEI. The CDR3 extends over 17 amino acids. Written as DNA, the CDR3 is TGTGCCAGCAGTGGAGGACAGGGGATGTATTGGAGCTATGGCTACACCTTC. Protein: CASSGGQGMYWSYGYTF.

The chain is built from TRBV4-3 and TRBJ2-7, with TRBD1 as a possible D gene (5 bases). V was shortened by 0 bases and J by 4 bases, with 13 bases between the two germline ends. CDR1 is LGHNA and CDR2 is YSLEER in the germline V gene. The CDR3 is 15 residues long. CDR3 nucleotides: TGCGCCAGCAGCCAAGAGGGCGGCAGGGCGTACGAGCAGTACTTC. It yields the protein CASSQEGGRAYEQYF.

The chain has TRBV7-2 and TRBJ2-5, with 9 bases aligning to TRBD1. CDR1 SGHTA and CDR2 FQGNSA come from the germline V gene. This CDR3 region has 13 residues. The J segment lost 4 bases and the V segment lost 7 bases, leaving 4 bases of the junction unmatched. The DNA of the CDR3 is TGTGCCAGCAACCCGGGACAGGGAGAGACCCAGTACTTC. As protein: CASNPGQGETQYF.

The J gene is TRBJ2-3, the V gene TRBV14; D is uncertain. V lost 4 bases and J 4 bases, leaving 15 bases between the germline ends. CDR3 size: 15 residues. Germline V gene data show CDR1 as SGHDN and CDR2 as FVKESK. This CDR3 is CASSLLWEGADTQYF. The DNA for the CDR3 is TGTGCCAGCAGCCTTCTTTGGGAAGGCGCAGATACGCAGTATTTT.